The rows below give T cell receptor beta chains drawn from one sample of a study of OX40 agonist ivuxolimab in advanced cancers. The table came from immunoSEQ multiplex PCR; TCRdb's copy has only in-frame clones and leaves some out. Among approximately 84,000 clones, 85% to 90% were seen once, and the ten largest hold roughly 0.9%. The starting material was CD4+ or CD8+ T cells sorted from blood, obtained in a trial of the OX40 agonist ivuxolimab. The receptors come from an adult with an advanced solid tumor such as melanoma, head and neck, liver or kidney cancer. CDR3s include the opening cysteine and the closing phenylalanine or tryptophan. The order of the fields is J gene, V gene, clone size, D gene, CDR3 protein, CDR3 DNA. A D gene is named only where the DNA matches it firmly. The size field is filled for only some rows; it gives once, few, many or a size class.

j_gene: TRBJ2-3; v_gene: TRBV7-6; abundance: NA; d_gene: TRBD2; CDR3aa: CASRRSSGGTDTQYF; CDR3nt: TGTGCCAGCAGACGTTCTAGCGGCGGCACAGATACGCAGTATTTT
j_gene: TRBJ1-1; v_gene: TRBV5-4; abundance: NA; d_gene: NA; CDR3aa: CASSWVGREAFF; CDR3nt: TGTGCCAGCAGCTGGGTAGGACGGGAAGCTTTCTTT
j_gene: TRBJ1-2; v_gene: TRBV10-3; abundance: NA; d_gene: NA; CDR3aa: CAISEGQPAGYGYTF; CDR3nt: TGTGCCATCAGTGAAGGACAGCCTGCGGGCTATGGCTACACCTTC
j_gene: TRBJ1-2; v_gene: TRBV11-3; abundance: NA; d_gene: NA; CDR3aa: CASSLDVKGFYGYTF; CDR3nt: TGTGCCAGCAGCTTAGATGTAAAGGGGTTCTATGGCTACACCTTC
j_gene: TRBJ1-1; v_gene: TRBV10-3; abundance: NA; d_gene: NA; CDR3aa: CAIGTVNTEAFF; CDR3nt: TGTGCCATCGGGACGGTGAACACTGAAGCTTTCTTT
j_gene: TRBJ2-5; v_gene: TRBV5-4; abundance: NA; d_gene: TRBD2; CDR3aa: CASSFGLAEQETQYF; CDR3nt: TGTGCCAGCAGCTTTGGTCTAGCGGAACAAGAGACCCAGTACTTC
j_gene: TRBJ2-5; v_gene: TRBV11-2; abundance: NA; d_gene: NA; CDR3aa: CASSLSSQETQYF; CDR3nt: TGTGCCAGCAGCTTATCCAGCCAAGAGACCCAGTACTTC
j_gene: TRBJ2-5; v_gene: TRBV19; abundance: NA; d_gene: NA; CDR3aa: CASSIDRRLRETQYF; CDR3nt: TGTGCCAGTAGTATAGATCGTCGCCTCAGGGAGACCCAGTACTTC
j_gene: TRBJ1-5; v_gene: TRBV18; abundance: NA; d_gene: NA; CDR3aa: CASSGSSNQPQHF; CDR3nt: TGTGCCAGCTCAGGGTCGAGCAATCAGCCCCAGCATTTT
j_gene: TRBJ2-5; v_gene: TRBV29-1; abundance: NA; d_gene: NA; CDR3aa: CSVEEVQEETQYF; CDR3nt: TGCAGCGTTGAAGAAGTACAGGAAGAGACCCAGTACTTC
j_gene: TRBJ2-7; v_gene: TRBV19; abundance: NA; d_gene: TRBD1; CDR3aa: CASNPGQDSYEQYF; CDR3nt: TGTGCCAGTAACCCGGGACAGGACTCCTACGAGCAGTACTTC
j_gene: TRBJ1-5; v_gene: TRBV5-1; abundance: NA; d_gene: NA; CDR3aa: CASSVGDGNQPQHF; CDR3nt: TGCGCCAGCAGCGTAGGAGACGGTAATCAGCCCCAGCATTTT
j_gene: TRBJ1-1; v_gene: TRBV7-3; abundance: NA; d_gene: TRBD1; CDR3aa: CASSSGPTGRAFF; CDR3nt: TGTGCCAGCAGCTCGGGACCGACAGGGCGTGCTTTCTTT
j_gene: TRBJ2-1; v_gene: TRBV21-1; abundance: once; d_gene: NA; CDR3aa: CASSRRDRGANEQFF; CDR3nt: TGTGCCAGCAGCAGACGGGACAGGGGGGCGAATGAGCAGTTCTTC
j_gene: TRBJ1-2; v_gene: TRBV19; abundance: NA; d_gene: NA; CDR3aa: CASSIVLGQVGAYGYTF; CDR3nt: TGTGCCAGTAGTATTGTCCTCGGGCAGGTGGGAGCCTATGGCTACACCTTC
j_gene: TRBJ1-2; v_gene: TRBV11-3; abundance: NA; d_gene: NA; CDR3aa: CASSLVVGHYGYTF; CDR3nt: TGTGCCAGCAGCTTAGTAGTGGGGCACTATGGCTACACCTTC
j_gene: TRBJ1-2; v_gene: TRBV29-1; abundance: NA; d_gene: TRBD1; CDR3aa: CSVEGPQGLKFNYGYTF; CDR3nt: TGCAGCGTTGAAGGGCCACAGGGGCTAAAATTTAACTATGGCTACACCTTC
j_gene: TRBJ1-5; v_gene: TRBV19; abundance: NA; d_gene: NA; CDR3aa: CASNDKEVQPQHF; CDR3nt: TGTGCCAGTAATGACAAGGAGGTTCAGCCCCAGCATTTT
j_gene: TRBJ2-1; v_gene: TRBV18; abundance: NA; d_gene: NA; CDR3aa: CASSSLDTYNEQFF; CDR3nt: TGTGCCAGCTCATCCCTTGACACTTACAATGAGCAGTTCTTC
j_gene: TRBJ1-5; v_gene: TRBV6-1; abundance: NA; d_gene: NA; CDR3aa: CASSEFPQPQHF; CDR3nt: TGTGCCAGCAGTGAATTCCCGCAGCCCCAGCATTTT
j_gene: TRBJ1-3; v_gene: TRBV7-6; abundance: NA; d_gene: TRBD1; CDR3aa: CASRPGTGKWDTIYF; CDR3nt: TGTGCCAGCAGACCAGGGACAGGGAAGTGGGACACCATATATTTT
j_gene: TRBJ2-5; v_gene: TRBV7-2; abundance: NA; d_gene: TRBD2; CDR3aa: CASSYSGKETQYF; CDR3nt: TGTGCCAGCAGCTATAGCGGGAAAGAGACCCAGTACTTC
j_gene: TRBJ2-3; v_gene: TRBV19; abundance: NA; d_gene: TRBD2; CDR3aa: CASSIHSGGLVDTQYF; CDR3nt: TGTGCCAGTAGTATCCATAGCGGGGGGCTCGTGGATACGCAGTATTTT
j_gene: TRBJ1-2; v_gene: TRBV28; abundance: NA; d_gene: NA; CDR3aa: CASSLVADTGYTF; CDR3nt: TGTGCCAGCAGTTTAGTCGCGGATACCGGCTACACCTTC
j_gene: TRBJ1-5; v_gene: TRBV7-9; abundance: NA; d_gene: NA; CDR3aa: CAIPQPQHF; CDR3nt: TGTGCCATTCCACAGCCCCAGCATTTT
j_gene: TRBJ2-5; v_gene: TRBV19; abundance: NA; d_gene: NA; CDR3aa: CASSIDRGETQYF; CDR3nt: TGTGCCAGTAGTATAGATCGAGGAGAGACCCAGTACTTC
j_gene: TRBJ2-5; v_gene: TRBV4-2; abundance: NA; d_gene: TRBD2; CDR3aa: CASSQDLTSGQETQYF; CDR3nt: TGTGCCAGCAGCCAAGATTTGACTAGCGGACAAGAGACCCAGTACTTC
j_gene: TRBJ1-2; v_gene: TRBV19; abundance: NA; d_gene: TRBD1; CDR3aa: CASSIAGGLRSGYTF; CDR3nt: TGTGCCAGTAGTATAGCAGGGGGGCTAAGAAGTGGCTACACCTTC
j_gene: TRBJ1-1; v_gene: TRBV14; abundance: NA; d_gene: NA; CDR3aa: CASSPRVGTEAFF; CDR3nt: TGTGCCAGCAGCCCGCGGGTGGGCACTGAAGCTTTCTTT
j_gene: TRBJ1-6; v_gene: TRBV18; abundance: NA; d_gene: NA; CDR3aa: CASSPRERLRDNSPLHF; CDR3nt: TGTGCCAGCTCACCCCGCGAGCGGCTCCGGGATAATTCACCCCTCCACTTT
j_gene: TRBJ2-5; v_gene: TRBV5-6; abundance: NA; d_gene: NA; CDR3aa: CASSSLLEETQYF; CDR3nt: TGTGCCAGCAGCTCCCTCCTGGAAGAGACCCAGTACTTC
j_gene: TRBJ1-4; v_gene: TRBV5-4; abundance: NA; d_gene: TRBD1; CDR3aa: CASSLSGTGYEKLFF; CDR3nt: TGTGCCAGCAGCCTATCCGGGACAGGGTACGAAAAACTGTTTTTT
j_gene: TRBJ2-1; v_gene: TRBV6-1; abundance: NA; d_gene: TRBD2; CDR3aa: CASSLTSGSINEQFF; CDR3nt: TGTGCCAGCAGCCTAACTAGCGGGAGTATCAATGAGCAGTTCTTC
j_gene: TRBJ1-4; v_gene: TRBV6-1; abundance: NA; d_gene: TRBD1; CDR3aa: CASGRTGRDEKLFF; CDR3nt: TGTGCCAGCGGACGGACAGGGAGGGATGAAAAACTGTTTTTT
j_gene: TRBJ1-5; v_gene: TRBV30; abundance: once; d_gene: NA; CDR3aa: CAWSVTLNQPQHF; CDR3nt: TGTGCCTGGAGTGTTACACTGAATCAGCCCCAGCATTTT
j_gene: TRBJ2-1; v_gene: TRBV7-2; abundance: NA; d_gene: NA; CDR3aa: CASSLVWTTNNEQFF; CDR3nt: TGTGCCAGCAGCTTAGTCTGGACAACCAACAATGAGCAGTTCTTC
j_gene: TRBJ2-7; v_gene: TRBV10-3; abundance: NA; d_gene: NA; CDR3aa: CAIRASLGGNSYEQYF; CDR3nt: TGTGCCATCAGAGCCAGTTTAGGGGGAAACTCCTACGAGCAGTACTTC
j_gene: TRBJ2-5; v_gene: TRBV6-5; abundance: NA; d_gene: NA; CDR3aa: CASSYVPEGTQYF; CDR3nt: TGTGCCAGCAGTTACGTCCCCGAGGGGACCCAGTACTTC
j_gene: TRBJ2-1; v_gene: TRBV2; abundance: NA; d_gene: TRBD1; CDR3aa: CASGGQGPGEQFF; CDR3nt: TGTGCCAGTGGGGGACAGGGTCCAGGGGAGCAGTTCTTC
j_gene: TRBJ1-2; v_gene: TRBV6-1; abundance: NA; d_gene: NA; CDR3aa: CASSDRVGGYGYTF; CDR3nt: TGTGCCAGCAGTGATCGGGTTGGAGGCTATGGCTACACCTTC
j_gene: TRBJ2-7; v_gene: TRBV18; abundance: once; d_gene: NA; CDR3aa: CASSPGENSYEQYF; CDR3nt: TGTGCCAGCTCACCCGGAGAAAACTCCTACGAGCAGTACTTC
j_gene: TRBJ2-3; v_gene: TRBV27; abundance: NA; d_gene: NA; CDR3aa: CASSPSSITDTQYF; CDR3nt: TGTGCCAGCAGCCCCTCTTCAATTACAGATACGCAGTATTTT
j_gene: TRBJ2-3; v_gene: TRBV7-7; abundance: NA; d_gene: TRBD2; CDR3aa: CASSLGGSGTDTQYF; CDR3nt: TGTGCCAGCAGCTTGGGCGGGAGCGGCACAGATACGCAGTATTTT
j_gene: TRBJ2-1; v_gene: TRBV29-1; abundance: NA; d_gene: NA; CDR3aa: CSVAHLRLEQFF; CDR3nt: TGCAGCGTTGCCCACCTTCGCCTTGAGCAGTTCTTC